Listed below are T cell receptor beta chains from one sample, sequenced in a study of patients and donors after allogeneic stem cell transplantation. In TCRdb, the RT-PCR reads were re-called with MiXCR into one record per CDR3 protein. The sample includes 200,000 to 250,000 distinct CDR3 sequences, approximately 14% seen only once; the top ten take around a tenth. The sample consisted of blood, either unsorted or a sorted T cell fraction (not recorded which). The receptors shown here come from a human donor who was either an allogeneic HSCT recipient or a stem cell or donor lymphocyte infusion donor (not recorded which). It is not recorded whose cells these are; they may come from a transplant donor. The CDR3 runs from the conserved cysteine through the conserved F or W. D genes are given only for firm matches. For some rows the clone size is stated as once, few or many, or as a class when expanded; others skip it.

J gene: TRBJ1-1
V gene: TRBV5-1
clone size: many
D gene: TRBD1
CDR3 protein: CASSETGMDTEAFF
CDR3 DNA: TGCGCCAGCAGCGAGACAGGGATGGACACTGAAGCTTTCTTT

J gene: TRBJ2-2
V gene: TRBV7-8
clone size: few
D gene: TRBD1
CDR3 protein: CASSLAPDRESGELFF
CDR3 DNA: TGTGCCAGCAGCTTAGCCCCCGACAGGGAATCCGGGGAGCTGTTTTTT

J gene: TRBJ2-7
V gene: TRBV29-1
clone size: -
D gene: TRBD1
CDR3 protein: CSVEVQGGYEQYF
CDR3 DNA: TGCAGCGTTGAAGTACAGGGGGGCTACGAGCAGTACTTC

J gene: TRBJ2-3
V gene: TRBV5-1
clone size: -
D gene: -
CDR3 protein: CASGQASGRTDTQYF
CDR3 DNA: TGCGCCAGCGGACAGGCTAGCGGGCGCACAGATACGCAGTATTTT

J gene: TRBJ1-1
V gene: TRBV5-6
clone size: many
D gene: -
CDR3 protein: CASSQLKGGVNTEAFF
CDR3 DNA: TGTGCCAGCAGCCAGTTGAAAGGGGGGGTGAACACTGAAGCTTTCTTT

J gene: TRBJ2-3
V gene: TRBV27
clone size: -
D gene: TRBD2
CDR3 protein: CASSLRLASRTDTQYF
CDR3 DNA: TGTGCCAGCAGTTTACGACTAGCGTCCCGGACAGATACGCAGTATTTT

J gene: TRBJ2-6
V gene: TRBV5-1
clone size: few
D gene: -
CDR3 protein: CASSLTPTPGANVLTF
CDR3 DNA: TGCGCCAGCAGCTTGACACCAACTCCTGGGGCCAACGTCCTGACTTTC

J gene: TRBJ1-5
V gene: TRBV7-2
clone size: many
D gene: -
CDR3 protein: CASSLVSNQPQHF
CDR3 DNA: TGTGCCAGCAGCTTAGTTAGCAATCAGCCCCAGCATTTT

J gene: TRBJ2-2
V gene: TRBV12-3/TRBV12-4
clone size: -
D gene: TRBD2
CDR3 protein: CASSLAAGAGTGELFF
CDR3 DNA: TGTGCCAGCAGTTTAGCAGCGGGGGCGGGTACCGGGGAGCTGTTTTTT

J gene: TRBJ1-4
V gene: TRBV18
clone size: few
D gene: TRBD1
CDR3 protein: CASSLGTGPEKLFF
CDR3 DNA: TGTGCCAGCTCACTCGGGACAGGGCCCGAAAAACTGTTTTTT

J gene: TRBJ2-3
V gene: TRBV20-1
clone size: few
D gene: TRBD1
CDR3 protein: CSAVQGPTDTQYF
CDR3 DNA: TGCAGTGCTGTACAGGGGCCCACAGATACGCAGTATTTT